Following are 15 T cell receptor beta chains from one sample sequenced in a study of blood T cell repertoires in COVID-19. Profiled with immunoSEQ multiplex PCR; TCRdb holds only in-frame clones, not every one. The sample lists some 190,000 clones; roughly 81% were seen once. The source material was peripheral blood. The receptors were sampled from a woman aged 40 to 55 with COVID-19, enrolled during active disease.

The V gene is TRBV5-6, the J gene TRBJ2-1; 15 bases are a match to TRBD2. The germline V gene encodes CDR1 SGHDT and CDR2 YYEEEE. After removal of 3 bases from V and 13 bases from J, the junction contained 8 bases not matched to a gene. The CDR3 has 15 amino acids. The CDR3 coding sequence is TGTGCCAGCAGCTCCGTGGGACTAGCGGGAGGTTATCAGTTCTTC. Translating it yields CASSSVGLAGGYQFF.

This clone came up once. The V call is TRBV3-1 (or the pseudogene TRBV3-2), the J call TRBJ1-5, with D maybe TRBD1 (6 bases). V shed 4 bases and J shed 5 bases, with 9 bases lying between them. This CDR3 has 13 residues. Germline V gene sequence: CDR1 LGHDT, CDR2 YNNKEL (reference sequence). Here the CDR3 reads CASSRGRDQPQHF. The CDR3, as DNA: TGTGCCAGCAGCCGGGGGCGCGATCAGCCCCAGCATTTT.

This chain joins TRBV21-1 and TRBJ1-2; TRBD1, the table's D call, lacks a check against the DNA. TRBV21-1 is listed as a pseudogene. The CDR3 totals 13 residues. CDR3 region: CASTQRQGEGYTF. The CDR3 nucleotides read TGTGCCAGCACTCAAAGGCAGGGGGAGGGCTACACCTTC.

This clone has more than one count but fewer than ten. This chain links TRBV5-5 with TRBJ1-4, with D unclear. Germline CDR1 reads SGHKS; CDR2 reads YYEKEE (reference sequence). The CDR3 is made up of 15 amino acids. V gave up 1 base and J gave up 8 bases, with 15 bases separating them. CDR3 sequence: CASSLFGPAGEKLFF. The CDR3 DNA sequence: TGTGCCAGCAGCTTGTTCGGTCCCGCGGGGGAAAAACTGTTTTTT.

This clone has a handful of counts. The chain is built from TRBV7-3 and TRBJ2-3; 8 bases fit TRBD1. J lost 3 bases, V lost 5 bases, and 7 bases had no gene match. The CDR3 has 15 residues. Germline CDR1 reads SGHTA; CDR2 reads FQGTGA. CDR3 protein: CASSRAGGMTDTQYF. In DNA form, the CDR3 reads TGTGCCAGCAGCAGGGCAGGGGGCATGACAGATACGCAGTATTTT.

This clone has only one observation. The gene calls are TRBV6-5 and TRBJ1-4; TRBD1 might be the D (5 bases). The germline gives CDR1 MNHEY, CDR2 SVGAGI. The CDR3 is made up of 15 amino acids. V lost 6 bases and J lost 7, with 18 bases in between. The CDR3: CASRSGLGETEKLFF. The CDR3 nucleotides read TGTGCCAGCAGGAGTGGGTTAGGGGAAACTGAAAAACTGTTTTTT.

This sequence joins TRBV3-1 (or the pseudogene TRBV3-2) and TRBJ2-1; no definite D call. CDR3 length: 15 amino acids. V was cut by 0 bases and J by 0 bases, with 6 bases left in between. CDR1 and CDR2 (germline): LGHDT, YNNKEL (reference sequence). CDR3 sequence (DNA): TGTGCCAGCAGCCAAGATCGGAGCTCCTACAATGAGCAGTTCTTC. This translates into CASSQDRSSYNEQFF.

The rearrangement links TRBV2 to TRBJ2-1; 14 bases match TRBD2. The V gene end was trimmed by 5 bases and the J gene end by 8 bases; junction bases not matched to a gene: 5. Looked up from germline, CDR1 is SNHLY and CDR2 is FYNNEI. The CDR3 is made up of 15 amino acids. CDR3 sequence (DNA): TGTGCCAGCAGTCTCCTGACTAGCGGGAGGGATGAGCAGTTCTTC. Its protein is CASSLLTSGRDEQFF.

The V call is TRBV7-9, the J call TRBJ2-3; 9 bases agree with TRBD1. The germline V gene encodes CDR1 SEHNR and CDR2 FQNEAQ (reference sequence). Losses at the gene ends were 5 bases for V and 1 base for J; bases not matched to a gene: 4. The CDR3 loop spans 15 amino acids. Here the CDR3 reads CASSLGQGRTDTQYF. The DNA of the CDR3 is TGTGCCAGCAGCCTTGGACAGGGGCGCACAGATACGCAGTATTTT.

The chain employs TRBV28 and TRBJ2-1; TRBD2 agrees at 7 bases. J gave up 5 bases and V 6 bases, and 13 bases lay outside the gene matches. This CDR3 comprises 16 residues. Germline V gene data show CDR1 as MDHEN and CDR2 as SYDVKM. The CDR3, as DNA: TGTGCCAGCAGCTCTCTCCGGGCTAGCGGACACAATGAGCAGTTCTTC. Translated, it gives CASSSLRASGHNEQFF.

The gene calls are TRBV7-9 and TRBJ2-1, with no clear D. Germline CDR1 SEHNR, CDR2 FQNEAQ (reference sequence). V lost 1 base to trimming and J lost 8 bases, with 6 bases between them. This CDR3 is 12 amino acids long. The CDR3 sequence: CASSLVIDEQFF. The CDR3 DNA reads as TGTGCCAGCAGCTTAGTTATCGATGAGCAGTTCTTC.

V usage is TRBV20-1 and J usage is TRBJ2-1; D perhaps matches TRBD2 (5 bases). Per the germline V gene, CDR1 is DFQATT and CDR2 is SNEGSKA (reference sequence). The CDR3 sequence is 14 residues long. Trimming pared 3 bases from V and 2 bases from J, leaving 11 bases between. CDR3 DNA sequence: TGCAGTGCTAGTTTGAGGGTGGCCTACAATGAGCAGTTCTTC. Its protein is CSASLRVAYNEQFF.

The chain links TRBV3-1 (or the pseudogene TRBV3-2) to TRBJ2-7; 7 nucleotides match TRBD2. The germline V gene has CDR1 LGHDT and CDR2 YNNKEL (reference sequence). The V and J ends lost 0 bases and 6 bases, in that order; junction bases with no gene match: 8. The CDR3 has 15 residues. In nucleotides, the CDR3 is TGTGCCAGCAGCCAAGATTGGGGGGGACGAGCCGAGCAGTACTTC. Translated, it gives CASSQDWGGRAEQYF.

V gene TRBV4-1 combines with J gene TRBJ1-1, with D tentatively TRBD1 (6 bases). Germline V gives CDR1 MGHRA, CDR2 YSYEKL. Trimming cost V 1 base and J 7 bases, with 10 bases left between them. CDR3 size: 13 residues. CDR3 sequence: CASSQGTGIEAFF. As DNA, the CDR3 is TGCGCCAGCAGCCAAGGAACAGGGATTGAAGCTTTCTTT.

The table lists this clone with a few counts. V usage is TRBV27 and J usage is TRBJ2-2, with 9 bases aligning to TRBD2. V shed 1 base, J shed 4 bases, and the junction held 10 bases outside the gene matches. Per the germline V gene, CDR1 is MNHEY and CDR2 is SMNVEV (reference sequence). There are 18 residues in the CDR3. Here the CDR3 DNA reads TGTGCCAGCAGTTTATTCGGGGCTAGCGGGAAATCCACCGGGGAGCTGTTTTTT. Protein: CASSLFGASGKSTGELFF.